This T cell receptor beta chain was recorded in a study of blood T cell repertoires in COVID-19. The wider study: Researchers got acute and convalescent COVID-19 samples from the United States, Italy and Spain. Sources were T cells, B-cell-depleted T cells, or PBMCs; the material itself was cDNA or gDNA.

Source study methods: From reference gene primer amplification, estimates of nucleated cell counts were derived. Clones were sequenced by immunoSEQ multiplex PCR, and TCRdb holds only the in-frame ones, with some missing. The V and J calls and clone size are taken from that table; D and trimming were inferred from the DNA. The repertoire consists of about 150,000 clones, with around 85% occurring once and the leading ten covering over 2%. This clonotype was obtained from a woman in her sixties or seventies with acute or convalescent COVID-19. The sequenced material came from peripheral blood.

The CDR3 DNA reads as TGTGCCAGCAGACGACAGGGGGATACCTATGGCTACACCTTC. Amino acids: CASRRQGDTYGYTF. The chain joins TRBV6-5 to TRBJ1-2; 9 bases agree with TRBD1. The V gene end was trimmed by 6 bases and the J gene end by 4 bases; junction bases not matched to a gene: 6. This CDR3 is built from 14 residues. The germline V gene has CDR1 MNHEY and CDR2 SVGAGI.